This note documents a single TCR beta chain sequence. This sample was included in a study of blood T cell repertoires in COVID-19. Study-level background: COVID-19 samples from acute and convalescent phases originated in the United States, Italy and Spain. In each case, the material was cDNA or gDNA derived from T cells, B-cell-depleted T cells, or PBMCs.

As processed by the authors: Nucleated cell counts were estimated from reference gene primer amplification. Libraries were prepared by immunoSEQ multiplex PCR; TCRdb keeps only in-frame clonotypes and omits some of them. D and trimming come from the DNA, and the V and J calls and clone size come from that table. This sample has about 58,000 clones, with more than 80% found just once. What was sequenced was peripheral blood. The sequence derives from a human donor in a cohort sampled during active COVID-19.

CDR3 DNA: TGTGCCAGCAGCTTAGCGGCCAGAAACACCGGGGAGCTGTTTTTT. Its protein is CASSLAARNTGELFF. The chain uses TRBV7-9 and TRBJ2-2; D remains ambiguous. V lost 0 bases to trimming and J lost 2 bases, with 7 bases between them. In germline, CDR1 is SEHNR, CDR2 FQNEAQ (reference sequence). The CDR3 totals 15 residues.